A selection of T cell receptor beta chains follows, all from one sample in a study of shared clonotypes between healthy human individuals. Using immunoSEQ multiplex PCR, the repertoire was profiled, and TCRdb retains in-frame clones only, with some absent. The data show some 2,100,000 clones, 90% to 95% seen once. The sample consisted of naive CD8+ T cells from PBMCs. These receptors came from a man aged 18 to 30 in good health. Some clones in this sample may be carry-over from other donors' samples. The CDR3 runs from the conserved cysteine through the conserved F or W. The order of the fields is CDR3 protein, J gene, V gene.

CDR3aa: CASSEGRGAGYEQYF
j_gene: TRBJ2-7
v_gene: TRBV6-1

CDR3aa: CASSLGTGGTGELFF
j_gene: TRBJ2-2
v_gene: TRBV27

CDR3aa: CASSLDTGAYSNQPQHF
j_gene: TRBJ1-5
v_gene: TRBV7-2

CDR3aa: CASSYSISGTVYGYTF
j_gene: TRBJ1-2
v_gene: TRBV6-5

CDR3aa: CASSSPGLAGSYNEQFF
j_gene: TRBJ2-1
v_gene: TRBV7-6

CDR3aa: CASSQDPTTTNEKLFF
j_gene: TRBJ1-4
v_gene: TRBV4-1

CDR3aa: CASSLGPARNTEAFF
j_gene: TRBJ1-1
v_gene: TRBV11-2

CDR3aa: CASSHHPGANTGELFF
j_gene: TRBJ2-2
v_gene: TRBV10-2

CDR3aa: CASSEAGLAGTAGGTDTQYF
j_gene: TRBJ2-3
v_gene: TRBV2

CDR3aa: CASSLVWGANYGYTF
j_gene: TRBJ1-2
v_gene: TRBV5-5

CDR3aa: CASSYTSDSHYGYTF
j_gene: TRBJ1-2
v_gene: TRBV6-5

CDR3aa: CASSLIGGYNEQFF
j_gene: TRBJ2-1
v_gene: TRBV28

CDR3aa: CATGQGALNEQFF
j_gene: TRBJ2-1
v_gene: TRBV27

CDR3aa: CASSLGRSSYEQYF
j_gene: TRBJ2-7
v_gene: TRBV5-1

CDR3aa: CASSLFKGTEAFF
j_gene: TRBJ1-1
v_gene: TRBV28

CDR3aa: CATAGSGEAFF
j_gene: TRBJ1-1
v_gene: TRBV10-3

CDR3aa: CASSQPKGIELFF
j_gene: TRBJ2-2
v_gene: TRBV9

CDR3aa: CASSLRQEATNEKLFF
j_gene: TRBJ1-4
v_gene: TRBV27

CDR3aa: CASRLGETQYF
j_gene: TRBJ2-5
v_gene: TRBV6-5

CDR3aa: CASSQSPISYEQYF
j_gene: TRBJ2-7
v_gene: TRBV27

CDR3aa: CASSSGSATNEKLFF
j_gene: TRBJ1-4
v_gene: TRBV4-3

CDR3aa: CASRSRDTGELFF
j_gene: TRBJ2-2
v_gene: TRBV9

CDR3aa: CASSASGGRDEQYF
j_gene: TRBJ2-7
v_gene: TRBV9

CDR3aa: CASSDRASSYNEQFF
j_gene: TRBJ2-1
v_gene: TRBV6-4

CDR3aa: CATLGGRANNEQFF
j_gene: TRBJ2-1
v_gene: TRBV7-8

CDR3aa: CASSEKLRVGNQPQHF
j_gene: TRBJ1-5
v_gene: TRBV28

CDR3aa: CASSLRGEAYEQYF
j_gene: TRBJ2-7
v_gene: TRBV5-6

CDR3aa: CASSLGTSGRYQETQYF
j_gene: TRBJ2-5
v_gene: TRBV5-6

CDR3aa: CASSLRGGGYNEQFF
j_gene: TRBJ2-1
v_gene: TRBV9

CDR3aa: CASSLAASVSYTF
j_gene: TRBJ1-2
v_gene: TRBV5-1

CDR3aa: CATSRGLLASAGELFF
j_gene: TRBJ2-2
v_gene: TRBV15

CDR3aa: CASMWNGYYEQYF
j_gene: TRBJ2-7
v_gene: TRBV7-9

CDR3aa: CASSYGGLGSGETQYF
j_gene: TRBJ2-5
v_gene: TRBV5-4

CDR3aa: CASSVGRGAKNIQYF
j_gene: TRBJ2-4
v_gene: TRBV9

CDR3aa: CASSVAGGPGNEQFF
j_gene: TRBJ2-1
v_gene: TRBV9

CDR3aa: CASSPWGETGKYEQYF
j_gene: TRBJ2-7
v_gene: TRBV5-1

CDR3aa: CASSYSGDRGPYEQYF
j_gene: TRBJ2-7
v_gene: TRBV6-5

CDR3aa: CASSLSSSNEKLFF
j_gene: TRBJ1-4
v_gene: TRBV5-4

CDR3aa: CASSPGVGTGYYEQYF
j_gene: TRBJ2-7
v_gene: TRBV7-7

CDR3aa: CASSYGELAGGGEQYF
j_gene: TRBJ2-7
v_gene: TRBV6-5